Each of the 16 T cell receptor beta chains below was sequenced from the same sample in a study of T cells after yellow fever vaccination. One entry per CDR3 protein results from TCRdb running MiXCR on the 5' RACE reads. The table records about 240,000 distinct CDR3 sequences, about 7% of them present only once. Material: CD4+ T cells sorted from PBMCs, obtained 15 days after the yellow fever booster vaccination. These receptors all come from a man aged 25-45 years who received the YFV17D yellow fever vaccine.

The chain carries TRBV21-1 and TRBJ2-3. TRBV21-1 is a pseudogene segment. CDR3 length equals 12 residues. The CDR3 region has the DNA TGTGCCAGCAGCAAGATGATCGTTAAGTGGTATTTT. Translating it yields CASSKMIVKWYF.

The chain combines TRBV13 with TRBJ2-3; 7 bases are a match to TRBD2. The length of the CDR3 is 13 residues. The trim removed 5 bases at V and 4 bases at J, leaving 3 bases unmatched. Germline lookup yields CDR1 PRHDT and CDR2 FYEKMQ (reference sequence). CDR3 nucleotides: TGTGCCAGCAGCCAACGGGGGGCAGATACGCAGTATTTT. As protein: CASSQRGADTQYF.

This sequence joins TRBV20-1 and TRBJ2-7, with 7 nucleotides matching TRBD2. The CDR3 is 16 residues long. Germline assignment: CDR1 DFQATT and CDR2 SNEGSKA (reference sequence). V shed 6 bases and J 6 bases; nucleotides not matched to a gene: 20. The CDR3, as DNA: TGCAGTGCCATTGACGATCCGGGACTAAAACTGGGCGAGCAGTACTTC. This sequence encodes CSAIDDPGLKLGEQYF.

This clonotype was seen many times. J is TRBJ2-1 and V is TRBV5-5, with a weak D call TRBD2 (5 bases). Trimming stripped 1 base from V and 8 bases from J, with 10 bases between. The CDR3 has 13 amino acids. Germline values: CDR1 SGHKS, CDR2 YYEKEE (reference sequence). In DNA, the CDR3 is TGTGCCAGCAGCTTGCCAGGAGGAGATGAGCAGTTCTTC. Protein sequence: CASSLPGGDEQFF.

The chain joins TRBV2 to TRBJ1-4, with D maybe TRBD1 (6 bases). Germline CDR1 and CDR2: SNHLY and FYNNEI. This CDR3 contains 14 residues. V was clipped by 6 bases and J by 2 bases, with 10 bases between them. The CDR3 sequence: CASSVDRTNEKLFF. The CDR3 DNA reads TGTGCCAGCAGCGTTGACAGGACTAATGAAAAACTGTTTTTT.

This clonotype was seen only a few times. This sequence joins TRBV5-1 and TRBJ2-1, with D perhaps given as TRBD1 or TRBD2 (5 bases each). Germline V gives CDR1 SGHRS, CDR2 YFSETQ. With 5 bases removed from V and 3 bases from J, the gap between germline ends came to 15 bases. CDR3 length: 15 residues. The CDR3 reads CASSSGTVNYNEQFF. The CDR3 DNA follows: TGCGCCAGCAGTTCCGGGACGGTGAACTACAATGAGCAGTTCTTC.

The chain links TRBV5-1 to TRBJ2-3; D may be TRBD2 (6 bases). The CDR3 is made up of 16 amino acids. Germline CDR1 is SGHRS and CDR2 is YFSETQ. V lost 5 bases, J lost 2 bases, and 18 bases lay in between. The CDR3 spells CASSEGALANTDTQYF. CDR3 DNA sequence: TGCGCCAGCAGTGAAGGGGCCCTAGCGAACACAGATACGCAGTATTTT. Supplemented by reference TRBV5-1 and TRBJ2-3, the full variable domain reads KAGVTQTPRYLIKTRGQQVTLSCSPISGHRSVSWYQQTPGQGLQFLFEYFSETQRNKGNFPGRFSGRQFSNSRSEMNVSTLELGDSALYLCASSEGALANTDTQYFGPGTRLTVL.

This clonotype was found many times. V gene TRBV6-1 combines with J gene TRBJ2-3, with 8 positions matching TRBD1. The germline V gene has CDR1 MNHNS and CDR2 SASEGT. With 6 bases clipped from V and 2 bases from J, the junction kept 4 bases outside the gene matches. This CDR3 has 14 residues. CDR3 sequence: CASRTDRVTDTQYF. The CDR3 DNA sequence: TGTGCCAGCAGAACGGACAGGGTCACAGATACGCAGTATTTT.

In its sample, this clonotype was seen a few times. The chain has TRBV29-1 and TRBJ2-7, with TRBD2 matching over 10 bases. From germline, CDR1 is SQVTM and CDR2 ANQGSEA. The V and J ends lost 5 bases and 6 bases, in that order; junction bases with no gene match: 16. This CDR3 is built from 16 residues. CDR3 residues: CSVQPPSGTSVSEQYF. Here the CDR3 DNA reads TGCAGCGTTCAACCTCCATCGGGGACTAGCGTATCCGAGCAGTACTTC.

This chain connects TRBV11-2 to TRBJ2-1; 12 nucleotides line up with TRBD1. The CDR3 covers 15 residues. Trimming cost V 5 bases and J 5 bases; bases outside gene matches: 4. From germline, CDR1 is SGHAT and CDR2 FQNNGV. CDR3 protein: CASSPGTGGHNEQFF. The CDR3 DNA reads TGTGCCAGCAGCCCCGGGACAGGGGGCCACAATGAGCAGTTCTTC.

A few counts support this clonotype. V is TRBV20-1 and J is TRBJ2-2, with a tentative D call TRBD2 (5 bases). The CDR3 consists of 16 residues. Between the trimmed V and J ends, which lost 0 bases and 2 bases, there was a span of 13 bases. Germline V lookup: CDR1 DFQATT, CDR2 SNEGSKA (reference sequence). CDR3: CSARDRRGVNTGELFF. As DNA, the CDR3 is TGCAGTGCTAGAGATCGACGGGGAGTCAACACCGGGGAGCTGTTTTTT.

Worth noting for this clonotype: The missing conserved phenylalanine or tryptophan at the end of this CDR3 makes a read error likely. The rearrangement uses TRBV19 and TRBJ2-2; maybe TRBD1 (6 bases). V lost 2 bases to trimming and J lost 3 bases, with 19 bases between them. This CDR3 has 18 residues. CDR1 is LNHDA and CDR2 is SQIVND in the germline V gene (reference sequence). The CDR3 region has the DNA TGTGCCAGTAGTATACGGTTTCGTGGCAGGGGTGACACCGGGGAGCTGTTTTCT. Its translation is CASSIRFRGRGDTGELFS.

This clonotype has just a few counts. This chain links TRBV7-6 with TRBJ2-7, with TRBD2 matching 7 bases. CDR1 is SGHVS and CDR2 is FNYEAQ in the germline V gene. The CDR3 covers 15 residues. After removal of 5 bases from V and 3 bases from J, the junction contained 10 bases not matched to a gene. This chain's CDR3 is CASSDGTTKRYEQYF. In DNA, the CDR3 is TGTGCCAGCAGCGATGGGACTACAAAACGCTACGAGCAGTACTTC.

This clonotype has ten or more counts. This chain connects TRBV29-1 to TRBJ1-1, with unresolved D. Trimming shortened V by 4 bases and J by 0 bases, and 12 bases separated the two germline ends. Germline V gene data show CDR1 as SQVTM and CDR2 as ANQGSEA. CDR3 size: 14 residues. The CDR3 nucleotides are TGCAGCGTTGCGAGGTCCGCTATGAACACTGAAGCTTTCTTT. Its translation: CSVARSAMNTEAFF. Using reference TRBV29-1 and TRBJ1-1 for the parts outside the CDR3, the full variable domain is SAVISQKPSRDICQRGTSLTIQCQVDSQVTMMFWYRQQPGQSLTLIATANQGSEATYESGFVIDKFPISRPNLTFSTLTVSNMSPEDSSIYLCSVARSAMNTEAFFGQGTRLTVV.

To note about this clonotype: The junction departs from germline at one end; a sequencing error may be responsible. The chain couples TRBV27 to TRBJ2-1; TRBD2 matches at 15 bases. Germline-derived CDR1 and CDR2 are MNHEY and SMNVEV (reference sequence). The length of the CDR3 is 16 residues. The CDR3 coding sequence is TGTGCCAGCAGTCTGGAGGGGACTAGCGGGAGGAGTGAGCAGCTCTTC. This codes for CASSLEGTSGRSEQLF.

This clonotype has only a few counts. The rearrangement uses TRBV30 and TRBJ2-7; 9 bases match TRBD1. V was clipped by 4 bases and J by 2 bases; unmatched bases: 9. The CDR3 has 15 amino acids. The germline CDR1 and CDR2 sequences are GTSNPN and SVGIG (reference sequence). For the CDR3, the DNA is TGTGCCTGGACCCAGCCGGGACAGGGAACCTACGAGCAGTACTTC. Its translation is CAWTQPGQGTYEQYF.